The 8 T cell receptor beta chains presented below share a single source sample, sequenced in a study of CD8+ T cells in alopecia areata. It was cDNA, reverse transcribed from extracted RNA, that served as the sequencing template. Sequenced by immunoSEQ multiplex PCR; TCRdb stores in-frame clones only, minus some. The data show 150,000 to 200,000 clones, with just under 60% seen just once and roughly 14% held by the top ten. This specimen consisted of CD4+ T cells sorted from blood, obtained at week 0. The receptors come from a human donor with alopecia areata.

V gene TRBV7-2 combines with J gene TRBJ2-5; 11 bases are a match to TRBD1. V dropped 6 bases and J dropped 5; count of bases not matched to a gene: 14. Germline V lookup: CDR1 SGHTA, CDR2 FQGNSA. This CDR3 has 17 amino acids. CDR3: CASSSTGTGGFGETQYF. CDR3 coding DNA: TGTGCCAGCAGTTCAACCGGGACAGGGGGTTTCGGGGAGACCCAGTACTTC.

The CDR3 sequence: CASSEISGTQETQYF. DNA for the CDR3: TGTGCCAGCAGTGAGATATCCGGGACCCAAGAGACCCAGTACTTC. The genes are TRBV2 and TRBJ2-5; TRBD1 or TRBD2 may be the D gene (5 bases each). Germline V gene sequence: CDR1 SNHLY, CDR2 FYNNEI. Trimming stripped 3 bases from V and 1 base from J, with 12 bases between. The CDR3 has 15 amino acids. The whole variable domain, filled in from reference TRBV2 and TRBJ2-5, reads EPEVTQTPSHQVTQMGQEVILRCVPISNHLYFYWYRQILGQKVEFLVSFYNNEISEKSEIFDDQFSVERPDGSNFTLKIRSTKLEDSAMYFCASSEISGTQETQYFGPGTRLLVL.

The V call is TRBV30, the J call TRBJ2-5; D is unresolved. The V gene lost 0 bases and the J gene lost 2 bases, with 10 bases spanning the gap. Per germline, CDR1 GTSNPN and CDR2 SVGIG (reference sequence). The length of the CDR3 is 14 residues. The CDR3 sequence: CAWSVTSLQETQYF. The CDR3 DNA follows: TGTGCCTGGAGTGTTACATCACTTCAAGAGACCCAGTACTTC.

The chain employs TRBV2 and TRBJ1-6; no clear D gene. Between the trimmed V and J ends, which lost 6 bases and 0 bases, there was a span of 9 bases. The length of the CDR3 is 15 residues. From germline, CDR1 is SNHLY and CDR2 FYNNEI. The CDR3 DNA reads TGTGCCAGCAGGGTCGCGAGCTCCTATAATTCACCCCTCCACTTT. As protein: CASRVASSYNSPLHF.

This sequence joins TRBV19 and TRBJ2-3, with D tentatively TRBD1 or TRBD2 (5 bases each). V lost 5 bases to trimming and J lost 2 bases, with 14 bases between them. The CDR3 length is 15 residues. Germline CDR1 reads LNHDA; CDR2 reads SQIVND (reference sequence). In DNA, the CDR3 is TGTGCCAGTAGTCCTAAGGGACGTTCCACAGATACGCAGTATTTT. Translation gives CASSPKGRSTDTQYF. Looking up the rest from reference TRBV19 and TRBJ2-3 gives the full variable domain: DGGITQSPKYLFRKEGQNVTLSCEQNLNHDAMYWYRQDPGQGLRLIYYSQIVNDFQKGDIAEGYSVSREKKESFPLTVTSAQKNPTAFYLCASSPKGRSTDTQYFGPGTRLTVL.

This clone was seen once. The chain employs TRBV6-5 and TRBJ2-2; weak D call: TRBD1 (6 bases). This CDR3 is built from 12 residues. Trimming removed 6 bases from V and 6 bases from J, with 8 bases in between. Per the germline V gene, CDR1 is MNHEY and CDR2 is SVGAGI. The CDR3 DNA reads as TGTGCCAGCAGGAACAGGGCCGGGGAGCTGTTTTTT. This translates into CASRNRAGELFF.

The chain carries TRBV2 and TRBJ2-7; the D call may be TRBD1 or TRBD2 (6 bases each). This CDR3 spans 15 amino acids. Per germline, CDR1 SNHLY and CDR2 FYNNEI. The germline V and J ends were trimmed by 10 bases and 2 bases, with 21 bases remaining between them. CDR3 sequence (DNA): TGTGCCACCCAAGGAGGGTGGAGGGGGACCTACGAGCAGTACTTC. Translation gives CATQGGWRGTYEQYF. Variable domain in full (rest from reference TRBV2 and TRBJ2-7): EPEVTQTPSHQVTQMGQEVILRCVPISNHLYFYWYRQILGQKVEFLVSFYNNEISEKSEIFDDQFSVERPDGSNFTLKIRSTKLEDSAMYFCATQGGWRGTYEQYFGPGTRLTVT.

The rearrangement joins TRBV4-2 to TRBJ2-6; TRBD2 aligns across 8 bases. The ends lost 0 bases at V and 2 bases at J; junction bases unmatched: 9. In germline, CDR1 is LGHNA, CDR2 YNFKEQ. The CDR3 is made up of 19 amino acids. The CDR3: CASSQDSFQRGTGANVLTF. The CDR3 DNA reads as TGTGCCAGCAGCCAAGATTCGTTCCAGCGGGGGACTGGGGCCAACGTCCTGACTTTC.